The 17 T cell receptor beta chains below come from one sample, sequenced in a study of T cells in localized non-small cell lung cancer. Generated by immunoSEQ multiplex PCR, the TCRdb table keeps only in-frame clones and is missing some. The table shows some 52,000 clones, with 70% to 90% occurring only once. The material was peripheral blood, obtained before any cancer treatment. The origin of the receptors is a male donor older than 55 with stage III squamous cell lung carcinoma.

This clone was detected only once. V usage is TRBV2 and J usage is TRBJ1-3; D gene ambiguous. The germline gives CDR1 SNHLY, CDR2 FYNNEI. This CDR3 has 14 amino acids. V lost 6 bases, J lost 0 bases, and 9 bases lay in between. In nucleotides, the CDR3 is TGTGCCAGCAGCGCAAAACGCTCTGGAAACACCATATATTTT. Protein product: CASSAKRSGNTIYF.

J is TRBJ2-5 and V is TRBV6-5, with D possibly being TRBD1 or TRBD2 (5 bases each). Gene TRBJ2-7 matches the end of the DNA better, so the J call may be wrong. The CDR3 is 14 residues long. Germline assignment: CDR1 MNHEY and CDR2 SVGAGI. Here the CDR3 reads CASSRDGAIYEQYF. As DNA, the CDR3 is TGTGCCAGCAGTCGGGACGGAGCCATCTACGAGCAGTACTTC.

The chain carries TRBV10-1 and TRBJ1-2; D gene uncertain. The CDR3 covers 14 residues. Germline V gene sequence: CDR1 WNHNN, CDR2 SYGVQD (reference sequence). V lost 5 bases to trimming and J lost 8 bases, with 18 bases between them. The CDR3 loop is CASSTVDGMEGYTF. The CDR3 DNA sequence: TGCGCCAGCAGTACCGTGGACGGGATGGAGGGCTACACCTTC.

This chain joins TRBV2 and TRBJ1-2; D might be TRBD1 (5 bases). The length of the CDR3 is 13 residues. Germline CDR1 and CDR2: SNHLY and FYNNEI. Trimming removed 6 bases at V and 8 bases at J, with 16 bases between. The CDR3 DNA reads TGTGCCAGCAGACCCGACAGTGTACCCGGCTACACCTTC. It specifies CASRPDSVPGYTF.

This clone was recorded only once. The J gene is TRBJ1-4, the V gene TRBV28; D is perhaps TRBD1 (5 bases). The CDR3 consists of 16 residues. V was cut by 4 bases and J by 0 bases, with 12 bases left in between. CDR1 is MDHEN, CDR2 SYDVKM, per germline. CDR3 sequence reads: CASSSIQGATNEKLFF. Here the CDR3 DNA reads TGTGCCAGCAGTTCTATTCAGGGCGCAACTAATGAAAAACTGTTTTTT.

This chain uses TRBV7-7 with TRBJ2-1, with 7 bases aligning to TRBD2. The CDR3 contains 15 residues. V shed 1 base, J shed 6 bases, and the junction held 6 bases outside the gene matches. The germline V gene has CDR1 SSHAT and CDR2 FNYEAQ (reference sequence). CDR3 in DNA: TGTGCCAGCAGCTTAGGGCTAGCGGTTGGCAATGAGCAGTTCTTC. It is translated as CASSLGLAVGNEQFF.

The chain carries TRBV29-1 and TRBJ2-7; weak D call: TRBD1 (6 bases). Germline V gene data show CDR1 as SQVTM and CDR2 as ANQGSEA. V was cut by 1 base and J by 12 bases, with 19 bases left in between. The CDR3 totals 13 residues. The CDR3 sequence: CSVEATPGQGLYF. DNA for the CDR3: TGCAGCGTTGAAGCTACCCCAGGGCAGGGGTTGTACTTC.

This clone was picked up a small number of times. The rearrangement joins TRBV14 to TRBJ2-1; D assignment may be TRBD1 or TRBD2 (5 bases each). Per germline, CDR1 SGHDN and CDR2 FVKESK. The CDR3 is made up of 16 amino acids. Deletions cut 5 bases from V and 10 bases from J, with 24 bases between. CDR3 loop: CASSLRSGRGSDEQFF. The CDR3, as DNA: TGTGCCAGCAGCTTGCGATCGGGACGCGGATCGGACGAGCAGTTCTTC.

The chain is built from TRBV28 and TRBJ1-6; weak D call: TRBD1 (6 bases). CDR3 size: 13 residues. Germline-derived CDR1 and CDR2 are MDHEN and SYDVKM. With 5 bases removed from V and 7 bases from J, the gap between germline ends came to 9 bases. The CDR3 reads CASSMDRNSPLHF. As DNA, the CDR3 is TGTGCCAGCAGTATGGACAGAAATTCACCCCTCCACTTT. The full variable domain, rest sourced from reference TRBV28 and TRBJ1-6, is DVKVTQSSRYLVKRTGEKVFLECVQDMDHENMFWYRQDPGLGLRLIYFSYDVKMKEKGDIPEGYSVSREKKERFSLILESASTNQTSMYLCASSMDRNSPLHFGNGTRLTVT.

V and J are TRBV18 and TRBJ2-3, with 12 bases matching TRBD1. V lost 3 bases, J lost 3 bases, and 7 bases stayed unmatched. This CDR3 comprises 17 residues. The germline CDR1 and CDR2 sequences are KGHSH and LQKENI. DNA of the CDR3: TGTGCCAGCTCACCGGGACAGGGGGCGAAGGGGACAGATACGCAGTATTTT. It specifies CASSPGQGAKGTDTQYF.

The chain uses TRBV18 and TRBJ1-1; 7 positions match TRBD1. Germline CDR1 and CDR2: KGHSH and LQKENI. V shed 4 bases and J 2 bases; nucleotides not matched to a gene: 4. CDR3 length: 14 residues. The CDR3, as DNA: TGTGCCAGCTCACGAAGACAGGGCAACACTGAAGCTTTCTTT. Protein product: CASSRRQGNTEAFF.

This clone was recorded only once. The rearrangement uses TRBV14 and TRBJ2-3; 8 bases line up with TRBD2. The CDR3 length is 14 residues. Trimming removed 4 bases from V and 1 base from J; junction bases left unmatched: 1. Looked up from germline, CDR1 is SGHDN and CDR2 is FVKESK. CDR3 sequence: CASSPLAGTDTQYF. CDR3 in DNA: TGTGCCAGCAGCCCACTAGCGGGCACAGATACGCAGTATTTT.

The V and J genes are TRBV7-2 and TRBJ1-5; the D gene is possibly TRBD1 (5 bases). The CDR3 contains 14 residues. Germline V gives CDR1 SGHTA, CDR2 FQGNSA. V was cut by 5 bases and J by 4 bases, with 12 bases left in between. CDR3 DNA sequence: TGTGCCAGCAGCGCCGGTGGGGGGAATCAGCCCCAGCATTTT. Translated: CASSAGGGNQPQHF.

The CDR3 DNA reads TGCGCCAGCATCCCGGGACAGGGCTCAGATACGCAGTATTTT. Its protein is CASIPGQGSDTQYF. The chain uses TRBV5-1 and TRBJ2-3, with 9 positions matching TRBD1. Germline-derived CDR1 and CDR2 are SGHRS and YFSETQ. Trimming at V came to 6 bases and at J to 4 bases, leaving 6 bases not matched to a gene. The CDR3 totals 14 residues.

The chain employs TRBV18 and TRBJ2-6; D might be TRBD2 (6 bases). Germline CDR1 is KGHSH and CDR2 is LQKENI. Trimming cost V 4 bases and J 0 bases, with 19 bases left between them. The CDR3 spans 19 residues. The CDR3 reads CASSRSPRGLASGANVLTF. CDR3 sequence (DNA): TGTGCCAGCTCACGCAGCCCGCGGGGCCTTGCCTCTGGGGCCAACGTCCTGACTTTC.

The chain has TRBV15 and TRBJ1-1; D is unresolved. Trimming removed 3 bases at V and 5 bases at J, with 10 bases between. This CDR3 is 13 amino acids long. From germline, CDR1 is LNHNV and CDR2 YYDKDF (reference sequence). The CDR3 sequence is CATSSIQRTEAFF. CDR3 nucleotides: TGTGCCACCAGCAGTATCCAGCGAACTGAAGCTTTCTTT.

The CDR3 here is CASSVRTPVLHYEQYF. The CDR3 DNA reads TGCGCCAGCAGTGTCCGGACTCCCGTTTTGCACTACGAGCAGTACTTC. This sequence joins TRBV10-1 and TRBJ2-7, with a possible D match to TRBD2 (5 bases). The CDR3 consists of 16 residues. CDR1 and CDR2 (germline): WNHNN, SYGVQD (reference sequence). V lost 4 bases to trimming and J lost 3 bases, with 19 bases between them.